Detailed here is one TCR beta chain. Its target is unknown. This CDR3 region has 13 residues. From germline, CDR1 is SNHLY and CDR2 FYNNEI. Deletions cut 9 bases from V and 3 bases from J, with 15 bases between. Method: immunoSEQ multiplex PCR; TCRdb's copy keeps in-frame clones and lacks some. The sample records approximately 100,000 clones, about 86% being singletons. These data belong to a study of radiation and T cells in renal cell carcinoma. Described time point: baseline pretreatment blood. Treatment reported: 15 Gy SBRT to primary tumor, nephrectomy 4 weeks later. Study-level findings and limits: Top tumor clonotypes rose in blood 2 weeks post-radiation, then contracted.

Sample: blood, taken from a patient whose treatment included radiotherapy and nephrectomy. This clonotype was obtained from a man over 45 with renal cell carcinoma. The chain links TRBV2 to TRBJ2-7; D is unresolved. CDR3 residues: CAREKIGVYEQYF. The CDR3 DNA follows: TGTGCCAGAGAAAAAATAGGAGTCTACGAGCAGTACTTC.